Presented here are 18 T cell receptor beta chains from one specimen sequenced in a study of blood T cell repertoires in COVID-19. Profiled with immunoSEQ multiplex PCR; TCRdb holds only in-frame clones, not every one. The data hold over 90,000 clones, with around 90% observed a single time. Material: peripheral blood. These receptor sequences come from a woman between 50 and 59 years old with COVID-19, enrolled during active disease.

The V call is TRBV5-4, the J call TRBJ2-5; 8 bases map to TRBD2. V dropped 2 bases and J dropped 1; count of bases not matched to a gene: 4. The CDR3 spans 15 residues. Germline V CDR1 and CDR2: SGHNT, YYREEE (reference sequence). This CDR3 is CASSLRGGRQETQYF. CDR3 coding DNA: TGTGCCAGCAGCTTACGCGGGGGGCGCCAAGAGACCCAGTACTTC.

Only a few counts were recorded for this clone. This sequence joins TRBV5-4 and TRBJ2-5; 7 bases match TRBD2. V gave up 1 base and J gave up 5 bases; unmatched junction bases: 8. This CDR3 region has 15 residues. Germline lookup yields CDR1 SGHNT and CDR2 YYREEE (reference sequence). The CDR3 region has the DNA TGTGCCAGCAGCTTGTGGCTAGCGGCGGGGGAGACCCAGTACTTC. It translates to CASSLWLAAGETQYF.

The CDR3 is CASSYGGDTGELFF. The CDR3 DNA sequence: TGTGCCAGCAGTTACGGCGGGGACACCGGGGAGCTGTTTTTT. The rearrangement uses TRBV6-5 and TRBJ2-2; D perhaps matches TRBD2 (6 bases). V was pared by 2 bases and J by 3 bases, with 7 bases between. CDR1 and CDR2 (germline): MNHEY, SVGAGI. This CDR3 region has 14 residues.

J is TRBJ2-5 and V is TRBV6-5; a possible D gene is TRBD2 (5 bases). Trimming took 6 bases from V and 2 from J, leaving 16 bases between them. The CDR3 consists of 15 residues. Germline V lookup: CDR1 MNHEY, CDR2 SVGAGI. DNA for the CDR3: TGTGCCAGCAGATCTCTCCGGGGAACTCAAGAGACCCAGTACTTC. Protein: CASRSLRGTQETQYF.

The CDR3 DNA reads as TGTGCCAGCAGTCCTAGGGGGTACTACGAGCAGTACTTC. Its translation: CASSPRGYYEQYF. This sequence joins TRBV12-3 or TRBV12-4 and TRBJ2-7; maybe TRBD1 (6 bases). The CDR3 consists of 13 residues. Trimming took off 5 bases at V and 3 bases at J, with 11 bases between the two ends.

CDR3 residues: CASSVGQGADRGGYTF. The CDR3, as DNA: TGTGCCAGCAGCGTAGGCCAGGGGGCGGATCGGGGAGGCTACACCTTC. The rearrangement uses TRBV9 and TRBJ1-2; 8 nucleotides match TRBD1. J gave up 8 bases and V 0 bases, and 12 bases lay outside the gene matches. CDR1 is SGDLS and CDR2 is YYNGEE in the germline V gene. The length of the CDR3 is 16 residues.

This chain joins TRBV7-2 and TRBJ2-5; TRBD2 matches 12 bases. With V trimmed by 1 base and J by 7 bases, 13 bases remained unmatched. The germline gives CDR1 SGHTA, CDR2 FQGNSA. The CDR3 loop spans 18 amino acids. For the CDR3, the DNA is TGTGCCAGCAGCTTAGGCCCTCGGCTAGCGGGGGGGCCCCGGACCCAGTACTTC. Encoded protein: CASSLGPRLAGGPRTQYF. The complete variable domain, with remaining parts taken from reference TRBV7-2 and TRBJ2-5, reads GAGVSQSPSNKVTEKGKDVELRCDPISGHTALYWYRQSLGQGLEFLIYFQGNSAPDKSGLPSDRFSAERTGGSVSTLTIQRTQQEDSAVYLCASSLGPRLAGGPRTQYFGPGTRLLVL.

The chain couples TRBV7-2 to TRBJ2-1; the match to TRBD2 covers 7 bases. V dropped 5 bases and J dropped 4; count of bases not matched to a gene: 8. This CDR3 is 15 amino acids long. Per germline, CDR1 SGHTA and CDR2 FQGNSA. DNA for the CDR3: TGTGCCAGCAGCCCCGGGGGGTCCACGTACAATGAGCAGTTCTTC. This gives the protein CASSPGGSTYNEQFF. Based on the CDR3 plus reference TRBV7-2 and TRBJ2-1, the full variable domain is GAGVSQSPSNKVTEKGKDVELRCDPISGHTALYWYRQSLGQGLEFLIYFQGNSAPDKSGLPSDRFSAERTGGSVSTLTIQRTQQEDSAVYLCASSPGGSTYNEQFFGPGTRLTVL.

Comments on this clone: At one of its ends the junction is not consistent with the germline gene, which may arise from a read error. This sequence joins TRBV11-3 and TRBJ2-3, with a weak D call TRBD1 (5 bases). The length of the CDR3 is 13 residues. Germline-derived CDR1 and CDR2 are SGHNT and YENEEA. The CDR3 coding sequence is TGTGCCAGCAGTTTAGGGGCACGGGATACGCAGTATTTT. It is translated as CASSLGARDTQYF.

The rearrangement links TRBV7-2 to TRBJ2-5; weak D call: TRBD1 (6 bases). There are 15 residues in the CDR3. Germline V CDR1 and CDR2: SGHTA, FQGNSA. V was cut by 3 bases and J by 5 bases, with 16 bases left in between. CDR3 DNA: TGTGCCAGCAGCTTGGGGATGGGGGCTGGGGAGACCCAGTACTTC. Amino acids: CASSLGMGAGETQYF.

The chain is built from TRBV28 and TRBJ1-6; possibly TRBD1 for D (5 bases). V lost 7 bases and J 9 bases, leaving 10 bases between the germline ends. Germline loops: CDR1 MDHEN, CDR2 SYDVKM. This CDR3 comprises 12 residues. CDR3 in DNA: TGTGCCAGCATCGGGGGTGGTTCACCCCTCCACTTT. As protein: CASIGGGSPLHF. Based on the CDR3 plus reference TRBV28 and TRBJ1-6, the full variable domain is DVKVTQSSRYLVKRTGEKVFLECVQDMDHENMFWYRQDPGLGLRLIYFSYDVKMKEKGDIPEGYSVSREKKERFSLILESASTNQTSMYLCASIGGGSPLHFGNGTRLTVT.

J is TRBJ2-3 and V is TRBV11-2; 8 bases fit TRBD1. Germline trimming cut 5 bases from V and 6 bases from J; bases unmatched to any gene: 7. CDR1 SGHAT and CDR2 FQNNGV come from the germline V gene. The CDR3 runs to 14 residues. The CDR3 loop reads CASSKRAGGDTQYF. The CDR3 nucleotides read TGTGCCAGCAGCAAGCGAGCAGGGGGCGATACGCAGTATTTT.

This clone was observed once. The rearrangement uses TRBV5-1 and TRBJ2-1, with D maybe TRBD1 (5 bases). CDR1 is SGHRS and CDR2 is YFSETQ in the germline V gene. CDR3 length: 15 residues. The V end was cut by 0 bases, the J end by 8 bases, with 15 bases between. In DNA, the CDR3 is TGCGCCAGCAGCTTGGCCGGCCAGGTCAGGGATGAGCAGTTCTTC. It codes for CASSLAGQVRDEQFF.

Written as DNA, the CDR3 is TGTGCCAGCAGTTTGGACAGGAGAAATAATTCACCCCTCCACTTT. It is translated as CASSLDRRNNSPLHF. J is TRBJ1-6 and V is TRBV28; 7 nucleotides match TRBD1. CDR1 and CDR2 (germline): MDHEN, SYDVKM. This CDR3 is 15 amino acids long. After removal of 3 bases from V and 5 bases from J, the junction contained 4 bases not matched to a gene. The whole variable domain, remainder taken from reference TRBV28 and TRBJ1-6, is DVKVTQSSRYLVKRTGEKVFLECVQDMDHENMFWYRQDPGLGLRLIYFSYDVKMKEKGDIPEGYSVSREKKERFSLILESASTNQTSMYLCASSLDRRNNSPLHFGNGTRLTVT.

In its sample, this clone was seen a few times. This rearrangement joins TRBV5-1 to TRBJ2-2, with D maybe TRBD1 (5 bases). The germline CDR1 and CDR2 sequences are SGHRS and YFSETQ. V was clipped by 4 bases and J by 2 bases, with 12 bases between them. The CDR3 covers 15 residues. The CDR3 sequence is CASSEQARNTGELFF. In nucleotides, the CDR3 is TGCGCCAGCAGCGAACAGGCCCGCAACACCGGGGAGCTGTTTTTT.

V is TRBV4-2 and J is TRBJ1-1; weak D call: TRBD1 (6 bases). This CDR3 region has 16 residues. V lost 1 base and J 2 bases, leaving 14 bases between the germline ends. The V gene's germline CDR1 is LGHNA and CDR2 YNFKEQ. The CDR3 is CASSQVRDTINTEAFF. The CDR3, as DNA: TGTGCCAGCAGCCAAGTCAGGGACACAATTAACACTGAAGCTTTCTTT.

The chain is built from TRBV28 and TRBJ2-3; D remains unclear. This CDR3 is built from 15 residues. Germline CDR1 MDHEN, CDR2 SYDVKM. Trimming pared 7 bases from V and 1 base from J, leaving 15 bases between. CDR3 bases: TGTGCCAGCACCTCCCCAACGGCGGGCACAGATACGCAGTATTTT. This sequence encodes CASTSPTAGTDTQYF. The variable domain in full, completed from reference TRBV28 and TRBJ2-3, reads DVKVTQSSRYLVKRTGEKVFLECVQDMDHENMFWYRQDPGLGLRLIYFSYDVKMKEKGDIPEGYSVSREKKERFSLILESASTNQTSMYLCASTSPTAGTDTQYFGPGTRLTVL.

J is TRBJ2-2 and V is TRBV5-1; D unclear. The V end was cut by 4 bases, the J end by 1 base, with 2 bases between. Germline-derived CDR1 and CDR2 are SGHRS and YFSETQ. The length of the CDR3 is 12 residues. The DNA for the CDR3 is TGCGCCAGCAGCCAGAACACCGGGGAGCTGTTTTTT. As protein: CASSQNTGELFF.